The 2 T cell receptor beta chains reported below all come from one sample, sequenced in a study of cytomegalovirus exposure and HLA in healthy donors. The PCR made use of 60 Vbeta and 13 Jbeta primers. This table comes from immunoSEQ multiplex PCR, and its TCRdb copy is limited to in-frame clones, with some not included. The table includes about 190,000 clones, 65% to 85% detected once. The source material was PBMCs. The receptors come from a woman aged 18-35 years in good health and CMV-seronegative.

The chain carries TRBV5-1 and TRBJ2-2; 7 nucleotides match TRBD1. Germline CDR1 reads SGHRS; CDR2 reads YFSETQ. V trimming: 0 bases; J trimming: 4 bases; junction bases outside the gene matches: 3. This CDR3 comprises 15 residues. CDR3 loop: CASSLDWTGTGELFF. The CDR3 region has the DNA TGCGCCAGCAGCTTGGACTGGACAGGCACCGGGGAGCTGTTTTTT.

V is TRBV29-1 and J is TRBJ2-7; TRBD1 agrees at 10 bases. CDR3 length: 14 residues. The germline V gene has CDR1 SQVTM and CDR2 ANQGSEA. Trimming cost V 6 bases and J 5 bases; bases outside gene matches: 10. The CDR3 reads CSVDPTGTGDEQYF. The DNA for the CDR3 is TGCAGCGTGGACCCGACCGGGACAGGGGACGAGCAGTACTTC.